This TCR beta chain was found in a study of cytotoxic CD8 clonotypes in ibrutinib-treated CLL. The CDR3 is made up of 16 amino acids. V lost 0 bases and J lost 5; bases outside the gene matches: 3. Germline lookup yields CDR1 SGHRS and CDR2 YFSETQ. With sequencing, the targeted depth ranged from 1 in 200,000 to 1 in 1 million T cells. Assay: immunoSEQ multiplex PCR; the TCRdb copy retains only in-frame clones and omits some. The sample includes 100,000 to 150,000 clones, roughly 88% seen only once; the top ten take around 2.1%. The V gene is TRBV5-1, the J gene TRBJ2-5; the match to TRBD2 covers 14 bases. Here the sequenced sample was PBMCs, taken after 24 months of ibrutinib treatment. This receptor was taken from a human donor with chronic lymphocytic leukemia. CDR3 residues: CASSLVGLAGGETQYF. CDR3 DNA: TGCGCCAGCAGCTTGGTAGGACTAGCGGGGGGTGAGACCCAGTACTTC.